This T cell receptor beta chain was observed in a study of blood T cell repertoires in COVID-19. Study-level background: Sites in the United States, Italy and Spain provided acute and convalescent COVID-19 samples. Nucleic acid was either cDNA or gDNA, and it came from T cells, B-cell-depleted T cells, or PBMCs.

Germline assignment: CDR1 LNHDA and CDR2 SQIVND (reference sequence). This CDR3 is built from 15 residues. After removal of 4 bases from V and 4 bases from J, the junction contained 6 bases not matched to a gene. Generated by immunoSEQ multiplex PCR, the TCRdb table keeps only in-frame clones and is missing some. The sample gives some 200,000 clones, over 75% of which show up once; about 26% is in the top ten. The sequence was collected from a woman between 65 and 79 years old with acute or convalescent COVID-19. The sample consisted of peripheral blood. The chain joins TRBV19 to TRBJ2-3; 9 nucleotides agree with TRBD2. The CDR3, as DNA: TGTGCCAGTAGTAGGCAGGCGGGGGGGCCAGATACGCAGTATTTT. Residues: CASSRQAGGPDTQYF. The full variable domain, completed using reference TRBV19 and TRBJ2-3, is DGGITQSPKYLFRKEGQNVTLSCEQNLNHDAMYWYRQDPGQGLRLIYYSQIVNDFQKGDIAEGYSVSREKKESFPLTVTSAQKNPTAFYLCASSRQAGGPDTQYFGPGTRLTVL.